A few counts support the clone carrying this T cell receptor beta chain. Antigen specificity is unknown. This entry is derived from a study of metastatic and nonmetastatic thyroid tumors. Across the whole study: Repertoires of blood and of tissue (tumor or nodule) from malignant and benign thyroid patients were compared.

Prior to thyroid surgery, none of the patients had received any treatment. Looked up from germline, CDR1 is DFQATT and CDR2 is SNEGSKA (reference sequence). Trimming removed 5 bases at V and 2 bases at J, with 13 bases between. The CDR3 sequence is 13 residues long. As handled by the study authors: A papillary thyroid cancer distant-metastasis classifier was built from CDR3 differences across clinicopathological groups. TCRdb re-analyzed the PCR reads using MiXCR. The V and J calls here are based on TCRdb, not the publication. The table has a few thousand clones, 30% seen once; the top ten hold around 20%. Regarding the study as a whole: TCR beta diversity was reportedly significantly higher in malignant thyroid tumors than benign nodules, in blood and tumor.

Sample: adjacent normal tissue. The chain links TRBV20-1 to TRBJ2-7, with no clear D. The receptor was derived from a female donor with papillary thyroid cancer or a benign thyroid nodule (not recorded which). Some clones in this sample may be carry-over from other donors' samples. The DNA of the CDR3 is TGCAGTGCTCGACGGGCTGGTCCCTACGAGCAGTACTTC. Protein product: CSARRAGPYEQYF.